This entry describes one T cell receptor beta chain. The source of the sample is a study of blood T cell repertoires in COVID-19. Across the study: Sample material is recorded as cDNA or gDNA derived from T cells, B-cell-depleted T cells, or PBMCs.

Per the authors' pipeline: Estimation of nucleated cell counts was performed using reference gene primer amplification. Assay used: immunoSEQ multiplex PCR; TCRdb lists only in-frame clones, some missing. The DNA gave D and trimming, while V, J and clone size come from that table. The sample yields under 150,000 clones, over 75% seen once. Sequencing input: peripheral blood. This receptor was taken from a man in his forties or fifties with acute or convalescent COVID-19.

The CDR3 region is CASSLAPGGYNEQFF. CDR3 nucleotide sequence: TGTGCCAGCAGCTTGGCACCGGGGGGCTACAATGAGCAGTTCTTC. This chain links TRBV5-5 with TRBJ2-1; TRBD2 aligns across 7 bases. V gave up 0 bases and J gave up 3 bases; unmatched junction bases: 3. The CDR3 has 15 amino acids. Germline V CDR1 and CDR2: SGHKS, YYEKEE (reference sequence).